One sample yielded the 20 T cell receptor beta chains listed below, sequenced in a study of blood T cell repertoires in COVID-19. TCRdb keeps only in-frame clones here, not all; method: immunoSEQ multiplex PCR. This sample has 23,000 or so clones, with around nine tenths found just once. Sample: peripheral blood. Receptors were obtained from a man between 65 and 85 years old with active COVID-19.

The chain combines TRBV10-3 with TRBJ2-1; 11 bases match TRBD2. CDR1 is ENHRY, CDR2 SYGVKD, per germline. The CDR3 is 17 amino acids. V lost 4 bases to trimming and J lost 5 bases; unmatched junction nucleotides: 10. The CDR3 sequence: CAISGNLGLAANNEQFF. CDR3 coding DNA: TGTGCCATCAGTGGAAATCTGGGACTAGCGGCCAACAATGAGCAGTTCTTC.

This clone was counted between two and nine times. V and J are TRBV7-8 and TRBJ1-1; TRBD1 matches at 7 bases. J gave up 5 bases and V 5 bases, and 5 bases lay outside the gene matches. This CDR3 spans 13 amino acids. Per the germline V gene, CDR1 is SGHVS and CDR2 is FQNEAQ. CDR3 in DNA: TGTGCCAGCAGCCTCAGGGGGAGGACTGAAGCTTTCTTT. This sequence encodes CASSLRGRTEAFF.

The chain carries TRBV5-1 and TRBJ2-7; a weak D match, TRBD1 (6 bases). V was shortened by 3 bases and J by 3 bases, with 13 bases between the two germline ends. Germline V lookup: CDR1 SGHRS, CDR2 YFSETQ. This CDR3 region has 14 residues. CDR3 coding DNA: TGCGCCAGCAGCTCCGAAACAGGGTTCTACGAGCAGTACTTC. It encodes CASSSETGFYEQYF.

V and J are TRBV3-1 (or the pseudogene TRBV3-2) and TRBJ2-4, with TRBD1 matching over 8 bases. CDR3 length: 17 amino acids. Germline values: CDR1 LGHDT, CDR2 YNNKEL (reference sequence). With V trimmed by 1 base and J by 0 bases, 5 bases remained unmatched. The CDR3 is CASSQVGQGIAKNIQYF. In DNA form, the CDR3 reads TGTGCCAGCAGCCAAGTTGGACAGGGAATAGCCAAAAACATTCAGTACTTC.

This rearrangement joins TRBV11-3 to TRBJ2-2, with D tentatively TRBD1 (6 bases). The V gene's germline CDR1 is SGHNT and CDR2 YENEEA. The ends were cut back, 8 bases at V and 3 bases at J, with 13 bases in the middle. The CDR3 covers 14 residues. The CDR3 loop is CASRRAGDTGELFF. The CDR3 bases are TGTGCCAGCCGGCGGGCAGGGGACACCGGGGAGCTGTTTTTT.

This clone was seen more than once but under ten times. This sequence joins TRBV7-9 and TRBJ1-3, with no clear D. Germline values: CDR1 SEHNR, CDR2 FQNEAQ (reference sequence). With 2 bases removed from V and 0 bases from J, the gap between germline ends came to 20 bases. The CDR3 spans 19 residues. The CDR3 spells CASSLPRAGWESSGNTIYF. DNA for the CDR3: TGTGCCAGCAGCTTACCCCGGGCTGGCTGGGAGAGCTCTGGAAACACCATATATTTT.

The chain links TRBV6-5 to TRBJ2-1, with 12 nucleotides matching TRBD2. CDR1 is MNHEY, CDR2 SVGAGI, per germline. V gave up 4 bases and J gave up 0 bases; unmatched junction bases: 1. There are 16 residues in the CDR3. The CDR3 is CASSWGLAGSYNEQFF. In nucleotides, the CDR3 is TGTGCCAGCAGTTGGGGACTAGCGGGCTCCTACAATGAGCAGTTCTTC.

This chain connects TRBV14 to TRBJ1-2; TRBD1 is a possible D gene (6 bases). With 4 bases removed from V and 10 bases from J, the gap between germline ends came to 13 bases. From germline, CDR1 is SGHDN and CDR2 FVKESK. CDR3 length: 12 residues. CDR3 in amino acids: CASSPQGRDYTF. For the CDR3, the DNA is TGTGCCAGCAGCCCACAGGGTAGGGACTACACCTTC.

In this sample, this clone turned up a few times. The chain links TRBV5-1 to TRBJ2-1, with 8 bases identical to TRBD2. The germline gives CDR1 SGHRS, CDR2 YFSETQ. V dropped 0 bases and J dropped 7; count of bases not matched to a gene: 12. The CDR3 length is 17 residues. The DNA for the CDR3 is TGCGCCAGCAGCTTGGAAGTTCCCGGGAGGGCCAGTAATGAGCAGTTCTTC. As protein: CASSLEVPGRASNEQFF.

In nucleotides, the CDR3 is TGTGCCAGCAGCTTAAGGGCTAGCGGGAGCCATTTGGTCGCAGATACGCAGTATTTT. Protein: CASSLRASGSHLVADTQYF. The rearrangement joins TRBV7-2 to TRBJ2-3; 10 nucleotides match TRBD2. CDR3 length: 19 amino acids. V shed 2 bases and J 4 bases; nucleotides not matched to a gene: 15. CDR1 and CDR2 from the germline V gene are SGHTA and FQGNSA.

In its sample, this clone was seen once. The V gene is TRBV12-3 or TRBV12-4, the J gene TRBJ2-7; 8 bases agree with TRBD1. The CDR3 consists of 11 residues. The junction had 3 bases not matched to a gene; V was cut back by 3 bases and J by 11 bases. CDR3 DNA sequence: TGTGCCAGCAGTTTGGACAGGGTAGAGTACTTC. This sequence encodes CASSLDRVEYF.

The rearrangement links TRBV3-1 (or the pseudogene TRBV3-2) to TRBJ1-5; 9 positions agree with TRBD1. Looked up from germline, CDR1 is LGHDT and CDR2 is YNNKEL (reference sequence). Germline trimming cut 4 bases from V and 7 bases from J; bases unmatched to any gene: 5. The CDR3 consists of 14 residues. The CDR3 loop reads CASSLGQGGQPQHF. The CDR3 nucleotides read TGTGCCAGCAGCCTGGGACAGGGTGGACAGCCCCAGCATTTT.

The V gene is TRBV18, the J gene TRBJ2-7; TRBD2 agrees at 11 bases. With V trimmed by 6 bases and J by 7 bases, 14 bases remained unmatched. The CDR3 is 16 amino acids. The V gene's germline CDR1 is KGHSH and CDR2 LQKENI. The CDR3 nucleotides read TGTGCCAGCTCGCTAGAGGGACTAGCGGAGCCTCGGGAGCAGTACTTC. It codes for CASSLEGLAEPREQYF.

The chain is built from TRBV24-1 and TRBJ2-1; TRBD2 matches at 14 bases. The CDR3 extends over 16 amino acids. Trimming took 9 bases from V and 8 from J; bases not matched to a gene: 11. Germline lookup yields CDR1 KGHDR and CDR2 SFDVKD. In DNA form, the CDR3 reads TGTGCCACCTCCAGACTAGCGGGAGGGGTTGTCCATGAGCAGTTCTTC. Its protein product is CATSRLAGGVVHEQFF.

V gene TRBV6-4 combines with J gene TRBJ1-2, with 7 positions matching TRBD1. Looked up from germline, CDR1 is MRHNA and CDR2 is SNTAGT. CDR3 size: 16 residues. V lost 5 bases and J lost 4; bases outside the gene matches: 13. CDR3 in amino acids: CASSPGTAGGGYGYTF. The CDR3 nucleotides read TGTGCCAGCAGTCCCGGGACAGCAGGAGGCGGCTATGGCTACACCTTC.

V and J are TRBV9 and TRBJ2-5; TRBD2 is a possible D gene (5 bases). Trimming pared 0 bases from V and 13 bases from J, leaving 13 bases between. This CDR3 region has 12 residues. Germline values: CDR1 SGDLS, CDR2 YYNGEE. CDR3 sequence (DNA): TGTGCCAGCAGCGTAGAAGGTGGGGAGAGGTACTTC. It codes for CASSVEGGERYF.

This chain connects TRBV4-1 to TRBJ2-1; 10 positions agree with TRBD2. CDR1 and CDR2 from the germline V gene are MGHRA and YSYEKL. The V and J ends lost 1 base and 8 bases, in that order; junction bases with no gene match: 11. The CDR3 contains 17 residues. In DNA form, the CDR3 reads TGCGCCAGCAGCCAAGTTTCCAGCGGGGGGGCCTCGGATGAGCAGTTCTTC. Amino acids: CASSQVSSGGASDEQFF.

CDR3: CASSPGLAGVDEQFF. The CDR3 coding sequence is TGTGCCAGCAGCCCAGGACTAGCGGGGGTTGATGAGCAGTTCTTC. The chain employs TRBV14 and TRBJ2-1; 13 nucleotides align to TRBD2. CDR3 size: 15 residues. The V gene's germline CDR1 is SGHDN and CDR2 FVKESK. J was trimmed by 8 bases and V by 4 bases; bases with no gene match: 5.

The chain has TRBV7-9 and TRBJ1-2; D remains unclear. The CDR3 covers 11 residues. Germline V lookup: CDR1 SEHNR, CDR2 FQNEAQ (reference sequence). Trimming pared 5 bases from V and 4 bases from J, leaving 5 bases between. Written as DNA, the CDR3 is TGTGCCAGCAGCCCCCGCTATGGCTACACCTTC. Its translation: CASSPRYGYTF.

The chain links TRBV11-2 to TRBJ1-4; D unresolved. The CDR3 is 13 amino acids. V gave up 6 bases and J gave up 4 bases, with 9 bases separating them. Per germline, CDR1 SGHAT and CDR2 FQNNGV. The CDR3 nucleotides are TGTGCCAGCAGGTCACTTTTTAATGAAAAACTGTTTTTT. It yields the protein CASRSLFNEKLFF.